This T cell receptor (beta chain) was recorded in a study of blood T cells in healthy people across ages. Study results and caveats: There were more naive CD4+ cells and higher diversity in long-lived donors than in aged donors. Among T cells, TCR beta diversity per million cells dropped roughly linearly as age rose.

The CDR3 length is 11 residues. CDR1 and CDR2 from the germline V gene are LGHNT and FRNRAP. In regard to this clonotype: As yet, its antigen is unknown.

The study isolated at least 6.5 million PBMCs from each sample. A J-beta primer mix and a sample-barcoded 5' primer were used in a second PCR of roughly 7 to 12 cycles. TCRdb processed the 5' RACE reads anew with MiXCR; each CDR3 protein has one entry. The table lists 1.5 million or so distinct CDR3 sequences, about 45% of them singletons, with approximately 4.1% in the top ten. The clonotype was recovered from a woman aged 18-35 years in good health. V usage is TRBV12-5 and J usage is TRBJ2-5; D is possibly TRBD2 (5 bases). The tail of the sequence fits TRBJ2-7 better, so the J call may be wrong. The sample comprised blood. Here the CDR3 reads CASALGDEQYF. The CDR3 DNA sequence: TGTGCTAGTGCCCTCGGGGACGAGCAGTACTTC.